The present entry profiles one T cell receptor (beta chain) with its context. As yet, its antigen is unknown. Trimming took 3 bases from V and 4 from J; bases not matched to a gene: 13. This CDR3 region has 18 residues. The germline CDR1 and CDR2 sequences are LGHNA and YSLEER. The sample is drawn from a study of cytomegalovirus exposure and HLA in healthy donors. General observations from the study: Earlier analysis yielded a pattern in which most TCR beta V segments were productive about 87% or about 30% of the time.

The PCR made use of 60 Vbeta and 13 Jbeta primers. Assay: immunoSEQ multiplex PCR; the TCRdb copy retains only in-frame clones and omits some. The repertoire holds some 150,000 clones, with 78% as singletons. This sequence joins TRBV4-3 and TRBJ1-1; TRBD1 agrees at 11 bases. The sample taken for sequencing was PBMCs. The TCR was taken from a male donor in good health and CMV-seronegative. The CDR3 spells CASSHRTPGTGGSTEAFF. For the CDR3, the DNA is TGCGCCAGCAGCCACCGGACTCCCGGGACAGGGGGTAGCACTGAAGCTTTCTTT.